The entry that follows covers one T cell receptor (beta chain) sequence. What it binds is unknown. This sample is drawn from a study of siplizumab effects on memory and regulatory T cells. The data were produced by immunoSEQ multiplex PCR, yet TCRdb's version contains in-frame clones alone and is incomplete. Among over 100,000 clones listed, roughly 94% were seen once. Whole-study findings and limits: Whether the proliferating Tregs (from siplizumab cultures) were suppressive was not confirmed.

This receptor was identified in a human donor in good health. The sample consisted of Tregs sorted from blood.

The CDR3 DNA follows: TGTGCCAGCAGTTTAGGACAGGGGTCGGTCTCCTATAATTCACCCCTCCACTTT. Its protein product is CASSLGQGSVSYNSPLHF. This chain joins TRBV28 and TRBJ1-6; TRBD1 matches at 9 bases. The CDR3 loop spans 18 amino acids. Trimming removed 2 bases from V and 0 bases from J; junction bases left unmatched: 5. The V gene's germline CDR1 is MDHEN and CDR2 SYDVKM.